This T cell receptor beta chain was captured by sequencing in a study of vaccination effects on CD4 cells after COVID-19. Regarding the study as a whole: At late timepoints after vaccination, vaccine- and infection-induced clones shrank markedly.

Here immunoSEQ multiplex PCR was the method, and the copy in TCRdb shows in-frame clones only, minus some. The repertoire holds 65,000 or so clones, with around 69% as singletons. With respect to this clone: Its antigen is currently unknown. The sample holds other DNA sequences that translate to the same CDR3.

With 0 bases removed from V and 0 bases from J, the gap between germline ends came to 6 bases. The CDR3 is 14 residues long. The germline CDR1 and CDR2 sequences are SGHRS and YFSETQ. Using viral peptide pools, the ViraFEST assay grew out antigen-specific CD4+ T cells prior to sequencing. Culture proceeded for 10 days, and CD4+ T cells were then isolated. Nucleocapsid antibodies were negative in the vaccine recipients, who had never had SARS-CoV-2 infection. Fresh IL-2-containing medium replaced half the medium on days 3 and 7. This chain connects TRBV5-1 to TRBJ1-1; D remains unclear. This TCR was recovered from a human donor who received a COVID-19 vaccine. The sample consisted of CD4+ T cells from PBMCs cultured with HCoV-NL63 spike peptides, taken before COVID-19 vaccination. DNA for the CDR3: TGCGCCAGCAGCTTGGACGGTTTGAACACTGAAGCTTTCTTT. Protein: CASSLDGLNTEAFF.